This TCR beta chain originates from a study of T cells in localized non-small cell lung cancer. Study-level points and caveats: Among the top 100 tumor clones, a median around 62 appeared in adjacent lung.

The method was immunoSEQ multiplex PCR; TCRdb's version includes in-frame clones alone and lacks a portion of them. The sample has around 70,000 clones; roughly 83% are singletons. Note on this clone: The antigen remains unidentified.

The sample in question was peripheral blood, obtained before any cancer treatment. This receptor was obtained from a female donor over 55 with stage I lung adenocarcinoma.

CDR3 sequence reads: CASSEVWGLVGTQYF. In DNA form, the CDR3 reads TGTGCCAGCAGTGAAGTTTGGGGACTAGTGGGGACCCAGTACTTC. The chain combines TRBV6-1 with TRBJ2-5; 8 bases map to TRBD2. The CDR3 is 15 residues long. Germline values: CDR1 MNHNS, CDR2 SASEGT. V lost 1 base, J lost 7 bases, and 8 bases stayed unmatched.